This T cell receptor (beta chain) was observed in a study of T cell clones after liver transplantation. Study-wide findings and caveats: Donor-reactive sequences fell more than third party-reactive ones, suggesting partial deletion.

Concerning this clone: The antigen is undetermined.

Sequencing was performed with immunoSEQ multiplex PCR; in TCRdb, only in-frame clones are kept and a portion is missing. This sample carries around 51,000 clones, 80% to 90% of them seen once, and the ten largest clones take around 14%. CDR1 and CDR2 (germline): MDHEN, SYDVKM. The CDR3 spans 15 residues. V gave up 3 bases and J gave up 3 bases; unmatched junction bases: 8. The starting material was CD8+ T cells from blood, obtained 12 months after liver transplant. This receptor was identified in a human patient who received a liver transplant. Part of the T cell pool may stem from the graft donor. The genes are TRBV28 and TRBJ2-7, with 7 nucleotides matching TRBD2. The DNA for the CDR3 is TGTGCCAGCAGTTTTGGAAGAGCGGGAATCTACGAGCAGTACTTC. Its translation is CASSFGRAGIYEQYF.